Presented here are 28 T cell receptor beta chains from one specimen sequenced in a study of blood T cells in healthy people across ages. Then a second PCR, running roughly 7 to 12 cycles, was carried out with a sample-barcoded 5' primer and a J-beta primer mix. TCRdb independently ran MiXCR on the 5' RACE reads; one entry per CDR3 protein. The sample includes about 1 million distinct CDR3 sequences, more than 35% of them seen just once. Material for sequencing was blood. The receptor set was obtained from an older woman in good health.

V and J are TRBV4-2 and TRBJ2-7, with TRBD1 as a possible D gene (5 bases). The CDR3 has 15 residues. Between the trimmed V and J ends, which lost 3 bases and 3 bases, there was a span of 15 bases. Germline V CDR1 and CDR2: LGHNA, YNFKEQ. The CDR3 DNA reads as TGTGCCAGCAGCCAGGGGCTCGCGAGAGACTACGAGCAGTACTTC. Amino acids: CASSQGLARDYEQYF.

This clonotype was recorded once. The chain has TRBV2 and TRBJ2-7; TRBD1 matches at 7 bases. The CDR3 contains 13 residues. CDR1 is SNHLY and CDR2 is FYNNEI in the germline V gene. V lost 6 bases and J lost 3; bases outside the gene matches: 5. DNA of the CDR3: TGTGCCAGCAGGGTGACAGGGATCTACGAGCAGTACTTC. This translates into CASRVTGIYEQYF.

The chain recombines TRBV4-2 with TRBJ2-7, with 10 bases matching TRBD2. Germline loops: CDR1 LGHNA, CDR2 YNFKEQ. The CDR3 is made up of 16 amino acids. V trimming: 0 bases; J trimming: 3 bases; junction bases outside the gene matches: 5. The CDR3 here is CASSQDASGRVYEQYF. In nucleotides, the CDR3 is TGTGCCAGCAGCCAAGATGCTAGCGGGAGAGTCTACGAGCAGTACTTC.

This clonotype was detected many times. This chain connects TRBV7-9 to TRBJ2-6; D unresolved. CDR1 and CDR2 (germline): SEHNR, FQNEAQ (reference sequence). The CDR3 spans 14 residues. Trimming took off 1 base at V and 0 bases at J, with 1 base between the two ends. CDR3 DNA sequence: TGTGCCAGCAGCTTAGTCTCTGGGGCCAACGTCCTGACTTTC. It specifies CASSLVSGANVLTF. Looking up the rest from reference TRBV7-9 and TRBJ2-6 gives the full variable domain: DTGVSQNPRHKITKRGQNVTFRCDPISEHNRLYWYRQTLGQGPEFLTYFQNEAQLEKSRLLSDRFSAERPKGSFSTLEIQRTEQGDSAMYLCASSLVSGANVLTFGAGSRLTVL.

The sample holds a few counts of this clonotype. J is TRBJ2-7 and V is TRBV18, with a tentative D call TRBD1 (5 bases). The V end lost 7 bases, the J end lost 6 bases, and 19 bases lay between the germline ends. This CDR3 has 14 residues. Germline CDR1 KGHSH, CDR2 LQKENI. As DNA, the CDR3 is TGTGCCAGCTTTCAAGGGCAGGGAACGGGCGAGCAGTACTTC. Translated, it gives CASFQGQGTGEQYF.

This clonotype was recorded many times. The CDR3 here is CASSLGWGTQYF. The CDR3 bases are TGTGCCAGCAGTTTAGGATGGGGGACCCAGTACTTC. The V and J genes are TRBV27 and TRBJ2-5; D gene ambiguous. From germline, CDR1 is MNHEY and CDR2 SMNVEV (reference sequence). Between the trimmed V and J ends, which lost 2 bases and 7 bases, there was a span of 8 bases. The CDR3 consists of 12 residues.

This chain uses TRBV2 with TRBJ2-1; D not certain. The CDR3 totals 13 residues. V was trimmed by 4 bases and J by 8 bases, leaving 12 bases between them. Germline V gene lookup returns CDR1 SNHLY and CDR2 FYNNEI. The CDR3 nucleotides read TGTGCCAGCAGTGTAGATACCGCCGATGAGCAGTTCTTC. It encodes CASSVDTADEQFF. Using reference TRBV2 and TRBJ2-1 for the parts outside the CDR3, the full variable domain is EPEVTQTPSHQVTQMGQEVILRCVPISNHLYFYWYRQILGQKVEFLVSFYNNEISEKSEIFDDQFSVERPDGSNFTLKIRSTKLEDSAMYFCASSVDTADEQFFGPGTRLTVL.

This clonotype was observed many times. V gene TRBV7-2 combines with J gene TRBJ2-1; D remains ambiguous. This CDR3 contains 14 residues. V dropped 0 bases and J dropped 5 bases, with 8 bases sitting between them. Germline V gene sequence: CDR1 SGHTA, CDR2 FQGNSA. The CDR3 sequence is CASSLAWLHNEQFF. CDR3 bases: TGTGCCAGCAGCTTAGCGTGGCTGCACAATGAGCAGTTCTTC.

The genes are TRBV5-1 and TRBJ2-7; D may correspond to TRBD1 or TRBD2 (5 bases each). V gave up 4 bases and J gave up 6 bases, with 14 bases separating them. This CDR3 contains 13 residues. Germline CDR1 is SGHRS and CDR2 is YFSETQ. Here the CDR3 reads CASSNPGPPEQYF. For the CDR3, the DNA is TGCGCCAGCAGCAACCCGGGGCCACCCGAGCAGTACTTC.

This clonotype is medium-sized by share. This rearrangement joins TRBV6-2 or TRBV6-3 to TRBJ2-7; TRBD2 aligns across 11 bases. Losses at the gene ends were 2 bases for V and 5 bases for J; bases not matched to a gene: 5. Per germline, CDR1 MNHEY and CDR2 SVGEGT. This CDR3 has 15 residues. The CDR3: CASSYEGTSGDEQYF. CDR3 nucleotides: TGTGCCAGCAGTTACGAAGGGACTAGCGGCGACGAGCAGTACTTC.

The V call is TRBV6-6, the J call TRBJ2-5, with D tentatively TRBD1 or TRBD2 (7 bases each). In germline, CDR1 is MNHNY, CDR2 SVGAGI (reference sequence). V was trimmed by 7 bases and J by 4 bases, leaving 13 bases between them. The CDR3 length is 13 residues. The chain's CDR3 is CASTRGGGETQYF. Here the CDR3 DNA reads TGTGCCAGCACCAGGGGGGGAGGAGAGACCCAGTACTTC.

This rearrangement joins TRBV6-2 or TRBV6-3 to TRBJ2-7; tentative D call: TRBD2 (5 bases). The CDR3 spans 11 residues. Deletions cut 10 bases from V and 7 bases from J, with 14 bases between. Germline CDR1 and CDR2: MNHEY and SVGEGT. The CDR3 sequence is CATADWREQYF. CDR3 nucleotides: TGTGCCACAGCGGACTGGAGGGAGCAGTACTTC.

V gene TRBV27 combines with J gene TRBJ2-3; maybe TRBD2 (6 bases). The CDR3 length is 15 residues. V gave up 3 bases and J gave up 6 bases, with 16 bases separating them. CDR1 and CDR2 (germline): MNHEY, SMNVEV (reference sequence). CDR3 amino acids: CASSFQRGAGDTQYF. In nucleotides, the CDR3 is TGTGCCAGCAGTTTTCAAAGGGGCGCGGGGGATACGCAGTATTTT.

The rearrangement links TRBV29-1 to TRBJ1-1; D is possibly TRBD1 (6 bases). Between the trimmed V and J ends, which lost 4 bases and 3 bases, there was a span of 12 bases. The CDR3 has 13 residues. The germline CDR1 and CDR2 sequences are SQVTM and ANQGSEA. The CDR3 nucleotides are TGCAGCGTTGGACCGGACAGCCACACTGAAGCTTTCTTT. Translation: CSVGPDSHTEAFF. Supplemented by reference TRBV29-1 and TRBJ1-1, the full variable domain reads SAVISQKPSRDICQRGTSLTIQCQVDSQVTMMFWYRQQPGQSLTLIATANQGSEATYESGFVIDKFPISRPNLTFSTLTVSNMSPEDSSIYLCSVGPDSHTEAFFGQGTRLTVV.

The chain employs TRBV6-5 and TRBJ2-1; 9 positions agree with TRBD2. The germline gives CDR1 MNHEY, CDR2 SVGAGI. Germline trimming cut 6 bases from V and 7 bases from J; bases unmatched to any gene: 4. The CDR3 has 13 amino acids. The CDR3: CASRGLAENEQFF. CDR3 sequence (DNA): TGTGCCAGCAGGGGACTAGCCGAGAATGAGCAGTTCTTC.

This sequence joins TRBV7-9 and TRBJ2-5, with no clear D. With 5 bases removed from V and 0 bases from J, the gap between germline ends came to 13 bases. The germline gives CDR1 SEHNR, CDR2 FQNEAQ (reference sequence). The CDR3 spans 15 residues. As DNA, the CDR3 is TGTGCCAGCAGCGGGTACACCTCGTACCAAGAGACCCAGTACTTC. It encodes CASSGYTSYQETQYF. Supplemented by reference TRBV7-9 and TRBJ2-5, the full variable domain reads DTGVSQNPRHKITKRGQNVTFRCDPISEHNRLYWYRQTLGQGPEFLTYFQNEAQLEKSRLLSDRFSAERPKGSFSTLEIQRTEQGDSAMYLCASSGYTSYQETQYFGPGTRLLVL.

The chain has TRBV7-2 and TRBJ2-1, with D possibly TRBD1 on 5 matching bases. The germline V gene encodes CDR1 SGHTA and CDR2 FQGNSA. V lost 0 bases and J 7 bases, leaving 13 bases between the germline ends. This CDR3 spans 15 amino acids. For the CDR3, the DNA is TGTGCCAGCAGCTTAGCGCAGGGCAGCGTTAATGAGCAGTTCTTC. Its translation: CASSLAQGSVNEQFF.

This clonotype is a singleton in its sample. V is TRBV27 and J is TRBJ2-7; maybe TRBD2 (6 bases). Germline V CDR1 and CDR2: MNHEY, SMNVEV (reference sequence). Trimming left V 8 bases short and J 0 bases short, with 11 bases between. The CDR3 length is 13 residues. CDR3 DNA: TGTGCCAGCGAGGATAGCGGCTCCTACGAGCAGTACTTC. This gives the protein CASEDSGSYEQYF.

The genes are TRBV20-1 and TRBJ2-1, with 13 positions matching TRBD2. V lost 6 bases and J lost 12; bases outside the gene matches: 11. The CDR3 loop spans 14 amino acids. In germline, CDR1 is DFQATT, CDR2 SNEGSKA (reference sequence). CDR3 in amino acids: CSAPIRLAGGGQFF. CDR3 in DNA: TGCAGTGCACCCATTCGACTAGCGGGAGGCGGGCAGTTCTTC.

The genes are TRBV20-1 and TRBJ2-4; 10 bases fit TRBD2. This CDR3 has 13 residues. CDR1 is DFQATT, CDR2 SNEGSKA, per germline (reference sequence). The V and J ends lost 0 bases and 13 bases, in that order; junction bases with no gene match: 6. The CDR3 DNA reads as TGCAGTGCTAGAGAGACTAGCGGGTCGGGGCAGTACTTC. It specifies CSARETSGSGQYF.

This rearrangement joins TRBV27 to TRBJ2-5, with D uncertain. CDR3 length equals 15 residues. Trimming removed 3 bases at V and 11 bases at J, with 22 bases between. CDR1 and CDR2 from the germline V gene are MNHEY and SMNVEV (reference sequence). CDR3 sequence reads: CASSFSDSIVYGQYF. As DNA, the CDR3 is TGTGCCAGCAGTTTTTCTGATAGCATAGTCTACGGGCAGTACTTC.

The chain uses TRBV6-2 or TRBV6-3 and TRBJ1-2; D gene uncertain. CDR1 is MNHEY and CDR2 is SVGEGT in the germline V gene. CDR3 length equals 14 residues. With 2 bases removed from V and 8 bases from J, the gap between germline ends came to 15 bases. The CDR3 nucleotides are TGTGCCAGCAGTTACCTCCGAGAAACAGAAGGCTACACCTTC. This encodes CASSYLRETEGYTF.

The chain couples TRBV27 to TRBJ2-1; D remains unclear. This CDR3 has 16 amino acids. V lost 5 bases, J lost 0 bases, and 14 bases lay in between. The germline CDR1 and CDR2 sequences are MNHEY and SMNVEV (reference sequence). CDR3 sequence: CASSPKDPSSYNEQFF. The DNA of the CDR3 is TGTGCCAGCAGTCCTAAAGATCCAAGCTCCTACAATGAGCAGTTCTTC.

This clonotype was seen only a few times. The chain combines TRBV20-1 with TRBJ1-6; D unclear. V was cut by 0 bases and J by 2 bases, with 8 bases left in between. CDR1 DFQATT and CDR2 SNEGSKA come from the germline V gene (reference sequence). This CDR3 is 15 amino acids long. The CDR3 nucleotides are TGCAGTGCTAGAGATAATCCGGCCTATAATTCACCCCTCCACTTT. This gives the protein CSARDNPAYNSPLHF.

The sample holds a few counts of this clonotype. The gene calls are TRBV27 and TRBJ1-2, with 8 bases aligning to TRBD1. Germline trimming cut 6 bases from V and 2 bases from J; bases unmatched to any gene: 5. This CDR3 contains 14 residues. CDR1 and CDR2 from the germline V gene are MNHEY and SMNVEV (reference sequence). CDR3 sequence (DNA): TGTGCCAGCAGGGACAGGGTGACAAACTATGGCTACACCTTC. This encodes CASRDRVTNYGYTF.

This clonotype came up once. CDR3 amino acids: CASSFRDFYEQYF. CDR3 coding DNA: TGTGCCAGCAGCTTTCGGGATTTCTACGAGCAGTACTTC. This chain connects TRBV11-2 to TRBJ2-7; possible D gene TRBD2, 5 bases. Deletions cut 3 bases from V and 3 bases from J, with 9 bases between. This CDR3 has 13 amino acids. The germline gives CDR1 SGHAT, CDR2 FQNNGV.

This clonotype was counted a few times. The chain employs TRBV6-2 or TRBV6-3 and TRBJ2-5; either TRBD1 or TRBD2 may fit D (5 bases each). The germline V gene encodes CDR1 MNHEY and CDR2 SVGEGT. Trimming took off 6 bases at V and 4 bases at J, with 18 bases between the two ends. CDR3 length equals 15 residues. Here the CDR3 reads CASRLGTVLGETQYF. CDR3 DNA: TGTGCCAGCAGACTAGGGACCGTTTTAGGAGAGACCCAGTACTTC.

This clonotype came up a few times. The chain recombines TRBV27 with TRBJ2-1; D is possibly TRBD1 or TRBD2 (5 bases each). Trimming stripped 5 bases from V and 7 bases from J, with 12 bases between. This CDR3 comprises 13 residues. Germline CDR1 and CDR2: MNHEY and SMNVEV (reference sequence). The CDR3 sequence is CASSSPWGNEQFF. Here the CDR3 DNA reads TGTGCCAGCAGTAGTCCTTGGGGGAATGAGCAGTTCTTC.